Below are 24 T cell receptor beta chains sequenced from a single sample in a study of neurological immune-mediated disorders. MiXCR, run by TCRdb on the 5' RACE reads, gives a single entry per CDR3 protein. The sample consists of roughly 30,000 distinct CDR3 sequences, around 21% of them appearing once. The sample comprised CD4+ T cells from blood. The receptors stem from a middle-aged man with HTLV-1-associated myelopathy (HAM/TSP).

This clonotype was picked up many times. V and J are TRBV15 and TRBJ1-3; possibly TRBD1 for D (6 bases). V lost 3 bases, J lost 5 bases, and 11 bases lay in between. Per germline, CDR1 LNHNV and CDR2 YYDKDF (reference sequence). The CDR3 is made up of 14 amino acids. CDR3 protein: CATSSRTARNTIYF. The DNA for the CDR3 is TGTGCCACCAGCAGTCGGACAGCACGAAACACCATATATTTT.

In this sample, this clonotype turned up a few times. The chain combines TRBV20-1 with TRBJ2-1, with D perhaps given as TRBD1 or TRBD2 (5 bases each). Germline lookup yields CDR1 DFQATT and CDR2 SNEGSKA (reference sequence). The length of the CDR3 is 15 residues. The V end lost 3 bases, the J end lost 10 bases, and 22 bases lay between the germline ends. CDR3 amino acids: CSASRALGTLMEQFF. The CDR3 DNA reads TGCAGTGCTAGTCGGGCACTCGGGACCTTGATGGAGCAGTTCTTC.

This clonotype was observed at least ten times. The chain joins TRBV27 to TRBJ1-2; the D is unclear. The ends were cut back, 4 bases at V and 2 bases at J, with 8 bases in the middle. Germline V gene lookup returns CDR1 MNHEY and CDR2 SMNVEV (reference sequence). This CDR3 comprises 13 residues. The CDR3 sequence: CASSWRANYGYTF. For the CDR3, the DNA is TGTGCCAGCAGTTGGAGGGCCAACTATGGCTACACCTTC.

This clonotype was seen many times. The genes are TRBV12-3 or TRBV12-4 and TRBJ1-1; the D is unclear. V was cut by 5 bases and J by 4 bases, with 17 bases left in between. This CDR3 comprises 15 residues. The CDR3 coding sequence is TGTGCCAGCAGTCCGGGCCACTCTTCTATCACTGAAGCTTTCTTT. It specifies CASSPGHSSITEAFF.

This clonotype was observed at least ten times. CDR3 bases: TGTGCCAGCAGTCCTTGGGCCGGGACAGGGTCCATTCAGTACTTC. Translation: CASSPWAGTGSIQYF. V is TRBV12-3 or TRBV12-4 and J is TRBJ2-4; 9 nucleotides match TRBD1. V lost 5 bases, J lost 9 bases, and 11 bases stayed unmatched. CDR3 length: 15 residues.

The chain uses TRBV20-1 and TRBJ1-5; D ambiguous. The CDR3 loop spans 14 amino acids. Germline V gene sequence: CDR1 DFQATT, CDR2 SNEGSKA (reference sequence). Trimming removed 0 bases at V and 2 bases at J, with 8 bases between. Here the CDR3 reads CSARDRQGNQPQHF. For the CDR3, the DNA is TGCAGTGCTAGAGATAGGCAGGGCAATCAGCCCCAGCATTTT.

The sample holds many counts of this clonotype. The chain joins TRBV5-1 to TRBJ2-5; tentatively, D is TRBD1 (5 bases). Germline-derived CDR1 and CDR2 are SGHRS and YFSETQ. The CDR3 length is 16 residues. Trimming took off 0 bases at V and 1 base at J, with 13 bases between the two ends. The CDR3 spells CASSLAGQGSQETQYF. The CDR3 DNA is TGCGCCAGCAGCTTGGCCGGCCAGGGTAGCCAAGAGACCCAGTACTTC.

This clonotype came up many times. The chain joins TRBV11-2 to TRBJ2-3; no clear D. V was cut by 5 bases and J by 9 bases, with 12 bases left in between. This CDR3 contains 12 residues. Germline assignment: CDR1 SGHAT and CDR2 FQNNGV. The CDR3 region has the DNA TGTGCCAGCAGCCTTCACGACAAGACGCAGTATTTT. Translated, it gives CASSLHDKTQYF.

This clonotype has a count of ten or more. This rearrangement joins TRBV10-1 to TRBJ2-7, with 10 bases that match TRBD1. Germline CDR1 WNHNN, CDR2 SYGVQD (reference sequence). V gave up 3 bases and J gave up 9 bases; unmatched junction bases: 11. The CDR3 covers 15 residues. CDR3: CASSDSGTGVVRQYF. CDR3 nucleotide sequence: TGCGCCAGCAGTGACTCTGGGACAGGGGTCGTGAGGCAGTACTTC.

This clonotype was counted many times. This sequence joins TRBV20-1 and TRBJ2-1; 8 nucleotides line up with TRBD1. The V and J ends lost 4 bases and 8 bases, in that order; junction bases with no gene match: 4. CDR3 length equals 12 residues. Germline CDR1 DFQATT, CDR2 SNEGSKA (reference sequence). The CDR3 coding sequence is TGCAGTGCTACCCGGACAGGGTATGAGCAGTTCTTC. It is translated as CSATRTGYEQFF.

The sample holds many counts of this clonotype. The chain joins TRBV7-8 to TRBJ1-1; no clear D. V was clipped by 1 base and J by 1 base, with 4 bases between them. CDR3 length: 13 residues. Germline loops: CDR1 SGHVS, CDR2 FQNEAQ. The CDR3 coding sequence is TGTGCCAGCAGCTTAGGGAGGAACACTGAAGCTTTCTTT. It codes for CASSLGRNTEAFF.

This clonotype was seen many times. This chain connects TRBV6-4 to TRBJ1-6; D gene ambiguous. Germline V gives CDR1 MRHNA, CDR2 SNTAGT. V was shortened by 6 bases and J by 6 bases, with 15 bases between the two germline ends. The CDR3 totals 15 residues. The CDR3 region is CASSPQAGGNSPLHF. CDR3 coding DNA: TGTGCCAGCAGCCCCCAGGCAGGCGGTAATTCACCCCTCCACTTT.

Regarding this clonotype: Compared with germline, one end of the junction differs, possibly owing to a read error. The V call is TRBV7-2, the J call TRBJ2-2; a possible D gene is TRBD2 (5 bases). The CDR3 is 15 residues long. Germline lookup yields CDR1 SGHTA and CDR2 FQGNSA. This chain's CDR3 is CASSLAGIRSGELLF. In DNA form, the CDR3 reads TGTGCCAGCAGCTTAGCGGGAATCAGATCCGGGGAGCTGCTTTTT.

The rearrangement uses TRBV20-1 and TRBJ1-1; 8 nucleotides agree with TRBD1. With 3 bases clipped from V and 1 base from J, the junction kept 7 bases outside the gene matches. The V gene's germline CDR1 is DFQATT and CDR2 SNEGSKA (reference sequence). CDR3 length: 15 residues. The chain's CDR3 is CSARKDGTGNTEAFF. DNA for the CDR3: TGCAGTGCTAGGAAGGACGGGACAGGGAACACTGAAGCTTTCTTT.

This clonotype was counted between two and nine times. V gene TRBV20-1 combines with J gene TRBJ2-7; no clear D gene. Germline CDR1 DFQATT, CDR2 SNEGSKA (reference sequence). V was pared by 6 bases and J by 2 bases, with 17 bases between. The CDR3 totals 14 residues. CDR3 coding DNA: TGCAGTGCCGTCGTACGCGGCACCGCCTACGAGCAGTACTTC. Amino acid sequence: CSAVVRGTAYEQYF.

The V gene is TRBV20-1, the J gene TRBJ2-5; TRBD1 agrees at 7 bases. Germline CDR1 DFQATT, CDR2 SNEGSKA (reference sequence). The trim removed 5 bases at V and 5 bases at J, leaving 11 bases unmatched. The CDR3 is made up of 14 amino acids. The CDR3 sequence: CSAGYEGAKETQYF. For the CDR3, the DNA is TGCAGTGCTGGATATGAGGGGGCGAAGGAGACCCAGTACTTC.

The chain carries TRBV12-3 or TRBV12-4 and TRBJ2-1; 13 nucleotides align to TRBD2. This CDR3 has 15 amino acids. V gave up 5 bases and J gave up 9 bases; unmatched junction bases: 7. CDR3 in DNA: TGTGCCAGCAGTCATGGTGGACTAGCGGGAGTTGAGCAGTTCTTC. It translates to CASSHGGLAGVEQFF.

This clonotype occurred many times. This sequence joins TRBV7-2 and TRBJ1-2, with D hard to call. V dropped 5 bases and J dropped 2 bases, with 15 bases sitting between them. CDR1 and CDR2 from the germline V gene are SGHTA and FQGNSA. The CDR3 has 15 residues. CDR3 loop: CASSAVVGDNYGYTF. In DNA form, the CDR3 reads TGTGCCAGCAGCGCGGTGGTGGGAGACAACTATGGCTACACCTTC. Looking up the rest from reference TRBV7-2 and TRBJ1-2 gives the full variable domain: GAGVSQSPSNKVTEKGKDVELRCDPISGHTALYWYRQSLGQGLEFLIYFQGNSAPDKSGLPSDRFSAERTGGSVSTLTIQRTQQEDSAVYLCASSAVVGDNYGYTFGSGTRLTVV.

J is TRBJ2-7 and V is TRBV10-3; D is possibly TRBD1 (6 bases). The CDR3 runs to 13 residues. Germline V CDR1 and CDR2: ENHRY, SYGVKD. V was pared by 10 bases and J by 2 bases, with 15 bases between. CDR3 coding DNA: TGTGCCAGTGCCGGGACACCTGCCTACGAGCAGTACTTC. Its translation: CASAGTPAYEQYF.

This clonotype was detected ten times or more. In nucleotides, the CDR3 is TGTGCCAGCTGGCCGGGACAGGGCGGGAACGAGCAGTACTTC. Its protein is CASWPGQGGNEQYF. The V and J genes are TRBV18 and TRBJ2-7, with 9 bases lining up with TRBD1. The germline V gene encodes CDR1 KGHSH and CDR2 LQKENI. This CDR3 comprises 14 residues. V trimming: 7 bases; J trimming: 5 bases; junction bases outside the gene matches: 9.

In this sample, this clonotype turned up many times. The chain is built from TRBV20-1 and TRBJ2-1, with TRBD2 identical over 9 bases. V lost 3 bases and J lost 7; bases outside the gene matches: 13. Germline V CDR1 and CDR2: DFQATT, SNEGSKA (reference sequence). The CDR3 covers 16 residues. As DNA, the CDR3 is TGCAGTGCTAGGGCCCGTGTAGCGGGAGCCTTTAATGAGCAGTTCTTC. It translates to CSARARVAGAFNEQFF.

This clonotype was seen repeatedly, ten times or more. CDR3 region: CSVGEVEAFF. CDR3 nucleotides: TGCAGCGTTGGGGAGGTTGAAGCTTTCTTT. The chain recombines TRBV29-1 with TRBJ1-1; D gene unclear. In germline, CDR1 is SQVTM, CDR2 ANQGSEA. V shed 4 bases and J shed 7 bases, with 7 bases lying between them. The CDR3 covers 10 residues.

Ten or more counts support this clonotype. The V call is TRBV2, the J call TRBJ1-2; the D gene is possibly TRBD1 (6 bases). Germline values: CDR1 SNHLY, CDR2 FYNNEI. CDR3 length: 16 amino acids. The V and J ends lost 9 bases and 1 base respectively, with 21 bases between them. CDR3 bases: TGTGCCAGTAGGGATTGGGGGACAACCGATAACTATGGCTACACCTTC. It is translated as CASRDWGTTDNYGYTF.

The gene calls are TRBV5-5 and TRBJ2-2, with 7 bases aligning to TRBD1. Germline V gene lookup returns CDR1 SGHKS and CDR2 YYEKEE (reference sequence). The V gene end was trimmed by 4 bases and the J gene end by 2 bases; junction bases not matched to a gene: 2. This CDR3 comprises 14 residues. This CDR3 is CASSRQGNTGELFF. The CDR3, as DNA: TGTGCCAGCAGCCGACAGGGTAACACCGGGGAGCTGTTTTTT. Full variable domain (missing parts from reference TRBV5-5 and TRBJ2-2): DAGVTQSPTHLIKTRGQQVTLRCSPISGHKSVSWYQQVLGQGPQFIFQYYEKEERGRGNFPDRFSARQFPNYSSELNVNALLLGDSALYLCASSRQGNTGELFFGEGSRLTVL.